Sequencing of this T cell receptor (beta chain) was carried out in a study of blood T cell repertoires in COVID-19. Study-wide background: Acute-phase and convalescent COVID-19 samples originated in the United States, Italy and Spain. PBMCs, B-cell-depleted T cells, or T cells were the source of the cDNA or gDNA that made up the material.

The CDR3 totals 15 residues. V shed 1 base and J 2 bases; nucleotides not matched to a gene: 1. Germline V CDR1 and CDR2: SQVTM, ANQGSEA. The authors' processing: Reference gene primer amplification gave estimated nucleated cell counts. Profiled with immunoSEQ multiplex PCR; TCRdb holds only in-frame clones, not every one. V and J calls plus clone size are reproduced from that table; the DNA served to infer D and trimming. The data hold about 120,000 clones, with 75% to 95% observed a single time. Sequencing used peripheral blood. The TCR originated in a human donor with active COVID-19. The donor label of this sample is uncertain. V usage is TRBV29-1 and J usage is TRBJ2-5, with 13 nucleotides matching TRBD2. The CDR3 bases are TGCAGCGTTGAAGGGACTAGCGGGGGACAAGAGACCCAGTACTTC. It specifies CSVEGTSGGQETQYF. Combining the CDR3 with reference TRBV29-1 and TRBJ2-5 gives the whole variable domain SAVISQKPSRDICQRGTSLTIQCQVDSQVTMMFWYRQQPGQSLTLIATANQGSEATYESGFVIDKFPISRPNLTFSTLTVSNMSPEDSSIYLCSVEGTSGGQETQYFGPGTRLLVL.